This entry is about one TCR beta chain. This specimen belongs to a study of shared clonotypes between healthy human individuals. Germline CDR1 and CDR2: SGHNT and YYREEE (reference sequence). V gave up 4 bases and J gave up 3 bases; unmatched junction bases: 4. The CDR3 has 15 amino acids. Once extracted for a subset, genomic DNA was divided evenly among several immunoSEQ plates. TCRdb keeps only in-frame clones here, not all; method: immunoSEQ multiplex PCR. Altogether about 1.1 million clones are present, around 82% being singletons, with the ten largest covering 0.61%. The source is a man between 18 and 29 years old in good health. Some clones in this sample may be carry-over from other donors' samples. The chain joins TRBV5-4 to TRBJ2-1, with TRBD1 matching 10 bases. The source material was memory CD4+ T cells from PBMCs. Regarding subset: CD45RA-negative fraction. As DNA, the CDR3 is TGTGCCAGCAGCACCGGGACAGGGGTCTACAATGAGCAGTTCTTC. It specifies CASSTGTGVYNEQFF.